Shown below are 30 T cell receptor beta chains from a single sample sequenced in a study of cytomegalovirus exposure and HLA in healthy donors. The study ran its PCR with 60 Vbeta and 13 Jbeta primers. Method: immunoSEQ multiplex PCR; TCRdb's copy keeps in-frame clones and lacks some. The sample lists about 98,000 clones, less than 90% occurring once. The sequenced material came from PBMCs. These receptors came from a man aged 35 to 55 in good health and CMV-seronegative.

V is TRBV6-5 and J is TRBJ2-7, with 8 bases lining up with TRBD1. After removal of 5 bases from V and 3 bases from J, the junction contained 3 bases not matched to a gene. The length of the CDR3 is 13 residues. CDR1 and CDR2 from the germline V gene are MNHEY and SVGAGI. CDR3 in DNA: TGTGCCAGCAGTACAGACAGGGGCTACGAGCAGTACTTC. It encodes CASSTDRGYEQYF.

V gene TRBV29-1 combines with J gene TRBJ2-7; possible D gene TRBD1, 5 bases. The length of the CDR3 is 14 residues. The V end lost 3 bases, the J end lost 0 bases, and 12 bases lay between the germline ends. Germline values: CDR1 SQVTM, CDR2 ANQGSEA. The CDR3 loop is CSVDGARVSYEQYF. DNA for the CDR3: TGCAGCGTTGATGGGGCCCGCGTCTCCTACGAGCAGTACTTC.

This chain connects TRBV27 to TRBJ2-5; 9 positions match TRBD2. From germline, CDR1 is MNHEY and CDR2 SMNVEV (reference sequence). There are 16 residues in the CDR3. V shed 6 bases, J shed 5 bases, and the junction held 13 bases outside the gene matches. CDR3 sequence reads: CASRDLAGGRGETQYF. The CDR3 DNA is TGTGCCAGCAGGGACCTTGCGGGGGGGCGGGGCGAGACCCAGTACTTC.

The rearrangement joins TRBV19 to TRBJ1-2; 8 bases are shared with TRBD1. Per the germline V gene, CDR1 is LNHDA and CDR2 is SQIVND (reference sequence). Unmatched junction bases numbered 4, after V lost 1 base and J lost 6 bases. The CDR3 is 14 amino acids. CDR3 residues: CASSIVGQGDGYTF. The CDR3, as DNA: TGTGCCAGTAGTATAGTCGGACAGGGCGATGGCTACACCTTC.

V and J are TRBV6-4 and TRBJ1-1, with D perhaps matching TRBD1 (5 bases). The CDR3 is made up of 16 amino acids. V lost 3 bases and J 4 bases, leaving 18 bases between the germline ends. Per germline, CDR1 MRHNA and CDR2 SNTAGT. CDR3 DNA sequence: TGTGCCAGCAGTGAAAGGTCGGGCCTTAGGGGCACTGAAGCTTTCTTT. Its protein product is CASSERSGLRGTEAFF.

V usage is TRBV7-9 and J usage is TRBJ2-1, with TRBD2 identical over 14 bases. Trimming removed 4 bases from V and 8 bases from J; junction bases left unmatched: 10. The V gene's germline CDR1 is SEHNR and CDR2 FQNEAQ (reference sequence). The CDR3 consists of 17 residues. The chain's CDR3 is CASSSTSGGAWRDEQFF. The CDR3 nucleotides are TGTGCCAGCAGCTCGACTAGCGGGGGGGCCTGGAGGGATGAGCAGTTCTTC.

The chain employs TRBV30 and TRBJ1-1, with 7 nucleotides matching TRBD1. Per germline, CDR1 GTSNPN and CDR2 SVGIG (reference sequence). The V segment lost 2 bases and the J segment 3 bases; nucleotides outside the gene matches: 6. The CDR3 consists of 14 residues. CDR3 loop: CAWSLPGGYTEAFF. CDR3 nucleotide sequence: TGTGCCTGGAGTCTTCCAGGGGGTTACACTGAAGCTTTCTTT.

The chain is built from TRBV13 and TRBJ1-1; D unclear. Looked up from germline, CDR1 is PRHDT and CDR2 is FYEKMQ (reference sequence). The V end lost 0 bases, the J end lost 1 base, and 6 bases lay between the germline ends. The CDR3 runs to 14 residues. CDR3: CASSLGAQNTEAFF. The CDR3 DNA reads TGTGCCAGCAGCTTAGGAGCCCAGAACACTGAAGCTTTCTTT.

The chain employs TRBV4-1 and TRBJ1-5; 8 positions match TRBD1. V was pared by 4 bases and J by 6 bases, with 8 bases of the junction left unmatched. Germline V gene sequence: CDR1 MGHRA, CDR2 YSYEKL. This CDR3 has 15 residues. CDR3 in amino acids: CASSPIQGESQPQHF. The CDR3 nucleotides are TGCGCCAGCAGCCCGATACAGGGGGAGAGTCAGCCCCAGCATTTT.

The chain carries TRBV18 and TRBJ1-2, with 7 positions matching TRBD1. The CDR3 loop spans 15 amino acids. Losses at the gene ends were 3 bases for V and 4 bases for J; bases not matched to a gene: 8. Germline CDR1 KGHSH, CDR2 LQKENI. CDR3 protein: CASSPVPGQFYGYTF. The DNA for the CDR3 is TGTGCCAGCTCACCTGTACCGGGACAGTTCTATGGCTACACCTTC.

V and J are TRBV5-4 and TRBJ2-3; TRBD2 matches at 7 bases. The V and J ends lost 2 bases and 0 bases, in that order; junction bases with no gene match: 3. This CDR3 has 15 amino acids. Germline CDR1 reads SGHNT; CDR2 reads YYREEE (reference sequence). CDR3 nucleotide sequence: TGTGCCAGCAGCTTTGAGCGGGGAAGCACAGATACGCAGTATTTT. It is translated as CASSFERGSTDTQYF.

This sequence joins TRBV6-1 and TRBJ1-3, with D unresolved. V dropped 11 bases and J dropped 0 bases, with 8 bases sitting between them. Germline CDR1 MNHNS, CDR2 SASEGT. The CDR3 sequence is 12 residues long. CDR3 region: CAGSTSGNTIYF. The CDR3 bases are TGTGCCGGTTCTACCTCTGGAAACACCATATATTTT.

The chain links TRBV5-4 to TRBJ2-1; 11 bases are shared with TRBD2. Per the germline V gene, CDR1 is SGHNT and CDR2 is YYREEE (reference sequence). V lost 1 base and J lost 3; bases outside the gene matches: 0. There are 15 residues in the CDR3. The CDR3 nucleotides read TGTGCCAGCAGCTTGCTAGCGGGGGGCTACAATGAGCAGTTCTTC. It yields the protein CASSLLAGGYNEQFF.

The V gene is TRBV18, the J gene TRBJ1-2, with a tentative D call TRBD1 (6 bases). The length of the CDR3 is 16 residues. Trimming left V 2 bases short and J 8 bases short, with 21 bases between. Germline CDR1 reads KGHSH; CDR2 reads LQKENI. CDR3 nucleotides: TGTGCCAGCTCACCAAACCCGAGACAGGTGGTGGGAGGCTACACCTTC. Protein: CASSPNPRQVVGGYTF.

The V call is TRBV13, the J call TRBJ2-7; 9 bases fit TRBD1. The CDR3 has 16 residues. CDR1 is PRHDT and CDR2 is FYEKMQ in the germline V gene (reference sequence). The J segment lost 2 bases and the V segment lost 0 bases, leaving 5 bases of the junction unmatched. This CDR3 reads CASSLGAGQGTYEQYF. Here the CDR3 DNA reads TGTGCCAGCAGCTTAGGGGCCGGACAGGGGACCTACGAGCAGTACTTC. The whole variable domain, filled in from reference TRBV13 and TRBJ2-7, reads AAGVIQSPRHLIKEKRETATLKCYPIPRHDTVYWYQQGPGQDPQFLISFYEKMQSDKGSIPDRFSAQQFSDYHSELNMSSLELGDSALYFCASSLGAGQGTYEQYFGPGTRLTVT.

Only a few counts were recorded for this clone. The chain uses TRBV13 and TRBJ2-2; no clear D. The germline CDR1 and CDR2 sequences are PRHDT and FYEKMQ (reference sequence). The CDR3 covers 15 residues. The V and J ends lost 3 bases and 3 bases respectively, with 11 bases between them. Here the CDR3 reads CASSFGSSDTGELFF. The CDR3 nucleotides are TGTGCCAGCAGCTTTGGCTCGTCCGACACCGGGGAGCTGTTTTTT.

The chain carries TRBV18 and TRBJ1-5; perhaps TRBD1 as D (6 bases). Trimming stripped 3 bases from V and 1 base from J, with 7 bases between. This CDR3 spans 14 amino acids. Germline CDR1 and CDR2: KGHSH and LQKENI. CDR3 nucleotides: TGTGCCAGCTCACCGGGGGCCAGCAATCAGCCCCAGCATTTT. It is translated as CASSPGASNQPQHF.

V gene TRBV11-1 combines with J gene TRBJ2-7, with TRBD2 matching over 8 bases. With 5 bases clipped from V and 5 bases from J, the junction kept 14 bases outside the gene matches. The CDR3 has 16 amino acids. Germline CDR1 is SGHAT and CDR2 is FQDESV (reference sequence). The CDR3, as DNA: TGTGCCAGCAGCCCCCAAATGCGGGGGGCTCTGAACGAGCAGTACTTC. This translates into CASSPQMRGALNEQYF. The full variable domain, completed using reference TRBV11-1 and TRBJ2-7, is EAEVAQSPRYKITEKSQAVAFWCDPISGHATLYWYRQILGQGPELLVQFQDESVVDDSQLPKDRFSAERLKGVDSTLKIQPAELGDSAMYLCASSPQMRGALNEQYFGPGTRLTVT.

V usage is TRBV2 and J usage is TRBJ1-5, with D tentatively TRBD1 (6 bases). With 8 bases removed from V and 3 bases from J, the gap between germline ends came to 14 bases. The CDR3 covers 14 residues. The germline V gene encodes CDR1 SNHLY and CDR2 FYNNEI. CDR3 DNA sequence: TGTGCCAGCGTATGGGACAACGACAATCAGCCCCAGCATTTT. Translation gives CASVWDNDNQPQHF.

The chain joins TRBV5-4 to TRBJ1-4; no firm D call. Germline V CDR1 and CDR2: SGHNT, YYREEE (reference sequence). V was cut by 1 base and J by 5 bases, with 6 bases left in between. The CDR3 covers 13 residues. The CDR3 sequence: CASSLSRNEKLFF. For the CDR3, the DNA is TGTGCCAGCAGCTTGAGTCGGAATGAAAAACTGTTTTTT.

The CDR3 spells CASSQDLTGDPEAFF. CDR3 DNA sequence: TGTGCCAGCAGCCAGGACCTGACAGGGGACCCTGAAGCTTTCTTT. J is TRBJ1-1 and V is TRBV7-9; 8 positions match TRBD1. The CDR3 extends over 15 amino acids. Germline V gene data show CDR1 as SEHNR and CDR2 as FQNEAQ (reference sequence). The trim removed 5 bases at V and 6 bases at J, leaving 11 bases unmatched. The full variable domain, completed using reference TRBV7-9 and TRBJ1-1, is DTGVSQNPRHKITKRGQNVTFRCDPISEHNRLYWYRQTLGQGPEFLTYFQNEAQLEKSRLLSDRFSAERPKGSFSTLEIQRTEQGDSAMYLCASSQDLTGDPEAFFGQGTRLTVV.

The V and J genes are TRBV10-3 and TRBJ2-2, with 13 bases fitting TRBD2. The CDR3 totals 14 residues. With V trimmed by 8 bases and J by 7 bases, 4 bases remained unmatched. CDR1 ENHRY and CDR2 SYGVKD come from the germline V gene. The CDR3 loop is CAIHRLAGGGELFF. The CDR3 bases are TGTGCCATCCACCGACTAGCGGGGGGCGGGGAGCTGTTTTTT.

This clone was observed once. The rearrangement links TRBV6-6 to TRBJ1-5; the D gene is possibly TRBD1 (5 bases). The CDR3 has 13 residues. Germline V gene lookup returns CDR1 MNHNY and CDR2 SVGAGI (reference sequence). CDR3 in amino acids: CAGQLYSNQPQHF. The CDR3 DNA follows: TGTGCGGGGCAGCTGTATAGCAATCAGCCCCAGCATTTT.

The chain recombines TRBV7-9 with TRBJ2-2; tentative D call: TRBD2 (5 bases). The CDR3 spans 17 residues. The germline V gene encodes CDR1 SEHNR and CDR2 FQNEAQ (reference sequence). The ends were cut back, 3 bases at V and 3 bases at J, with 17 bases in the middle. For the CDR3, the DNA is TGTGCCAGCAGCTTTCCCCCCGGACGGGGAGACACCGGGGAGCTGTTTTTT. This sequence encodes CASSFPPGRGDTGELFF.

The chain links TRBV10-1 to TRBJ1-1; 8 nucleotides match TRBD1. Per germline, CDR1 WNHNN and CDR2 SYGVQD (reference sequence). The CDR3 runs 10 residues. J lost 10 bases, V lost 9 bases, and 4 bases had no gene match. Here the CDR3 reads CARRTGGAFF. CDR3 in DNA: TGCGCCAGACGAACAGGGGGAGCTTTCTTT.

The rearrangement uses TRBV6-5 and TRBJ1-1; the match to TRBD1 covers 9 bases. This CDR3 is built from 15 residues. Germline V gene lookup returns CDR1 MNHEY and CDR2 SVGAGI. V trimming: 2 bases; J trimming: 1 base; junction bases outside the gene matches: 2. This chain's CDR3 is CASSYRGQGNTEAFF. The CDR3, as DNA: TGTGCCAGCAGTTACAGGGGACAGGGGAACACTGAAGCTTTCTTT.

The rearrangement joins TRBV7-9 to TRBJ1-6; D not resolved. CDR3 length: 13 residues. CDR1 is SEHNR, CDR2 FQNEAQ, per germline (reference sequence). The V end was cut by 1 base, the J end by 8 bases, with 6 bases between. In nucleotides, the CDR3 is TGTGCCAGCAGCTTAGGTCGGGATTCACCCCTCCACTTT. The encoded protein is CASSLGRDSPLHF.

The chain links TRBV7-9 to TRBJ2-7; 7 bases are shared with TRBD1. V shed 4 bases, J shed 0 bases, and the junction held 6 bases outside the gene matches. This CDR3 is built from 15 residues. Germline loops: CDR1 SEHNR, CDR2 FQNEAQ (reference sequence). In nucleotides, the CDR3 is TGTGCCAGCAGCTCGCCGGGACAGAGCTCCTACGAGCAGTACTTC. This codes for CASSSPGQSSYEQYF.

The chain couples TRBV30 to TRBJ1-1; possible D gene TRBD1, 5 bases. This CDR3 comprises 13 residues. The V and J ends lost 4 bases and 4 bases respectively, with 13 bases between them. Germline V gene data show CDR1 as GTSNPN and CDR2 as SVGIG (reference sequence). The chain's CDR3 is CAWITTRGTEAFF. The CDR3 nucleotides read TGTGCCTGGATTACGACTAGGGGCACTGAAGCTTTCTTT.

Written as DNA, the CDR3 is TGTGCCAGCAGTGAGGTGCGGGGGAAGGGGGAGCAGTACTTC. Its protein is CASSEVRGKGEQYF. The chain uses TRBV6-4 and TRBJ2-7; 7 bases are shared with TRBD2. V gave up 3 bases and J gave up 7 bases; unmatched junction bases: 9. The CDR3 consists of 14 residues. Germline V gene data show CDR1 as MRHNA and CDR2 as SNTAGT.